Below are 13 T cell receptor beta chains sequenced from a single sample in a study of cytomegalovirus exposure and HLA in healthy donors. PCR primers comprised 60 Vbeta and 13 Jbeta primers. Libraries were prepared by immunoSEQ multiplex PCR; TCRdb keeps only in-frame clonotypes and omits some of them. Of approximately 220,000 clones in the sample, about three quarters are singletons; the top ten hold around 1.8%. The sequencing input was PBMCs. The source is a man in his late teens or twenties in good health and CMV-seronegative.

Notes on this clone: Other DNA sequences in this specimen translate into the identical CDR3. The chain links TRBV2 to TRBJ2-3, with D hard to call. The CDR3 has 13 residues. V lost 6 bases, J lost 6 bases, and 13 bases lay in between. Per germline, CDR1 SNHLY and CDR2 FYNNEI. CDR3 nucleotides: TGTGCCAGCAGCGTAAGCCCCCTGGATACGCAGTATTTT. Its protein is CASSVSPLDTQYF.

The chain employs TRBV27 and TRBJ2-5; possible D gene TRBD1, 6 bases. The last part of the DNA fits TRBJ2-7 better; the J call may be wrong. Germline-derived CDR1 and CDR2 are MNHEY and SMNVEV (reference sequence). This CDR3 is built from 16 residues. The CDR3 sequence: CASSLSQGPLTYEQYF. CDR3 DNA: TGTGCCAGCAGTTTATCGCAGGGGCCCCTAACCTACGAGCAGTACTTC.

The J gene is TRBJ1-5, the V gene TRBV27; TRBD1 aligns across 7 bases. The CDR3 sequence is 15 residues long. V trimming: 5 bases; J trimming: 1 base; junction bases outside the gene matches: 5. CDR1 MNHEY and CDR2 SMNVEV come from the germline V gene (reference sequence). DNA for the CDR3: TGTGCCAGCAGTGTGACAGGGCTGAGCAATCAGCCCCAGCATTTT. Translating gives CASSVTGLSNQPQHF.

The chain links TRBV6-5 to TRBJ1-1, with D perhaps TRBD1 (6 bases). Trimming left V 6 bases short and J 5 bases short, with 19 bases between. The CDR3 is 15 amino acids. Germline-derived CDR1 and CDR2 are MNHEY and SVGAGI. CDR3 sequence reads: CASSLPSGGRTEAFF. The CDR3 region has the DNA TGTGCCAGCAGCCTACCCTCGGGGGGGCGGACTGAAGCTTTCTTT.

The chain carries TRBV14 and TRBJ2-7; possible D gene TRBD2, 6 bases. The CDR3 sequence is 16 residues long. V lost 2 bases to trimming and J lost 1 base, with 15 bases between them. CDR1 SGHDN and CDR2 FVKESK come from the germline V gene. CDR3 coding DNA: TGTGCCAGCAGCCAAATCGCCGGGAGAACGTCCTACGAGCAGTACTTC. Translating gives CASSQIAGRTSYEQYF.

This rearrangement joins TRBV13 to TRBJ2-7; 9 positions agree with TRBD1. The V gene end was trimmed by 1 base and the J gene end by 6 bases; junction bases not matched to a gene: 7. The germline V gene has CDR1 PRHDT and CDR2 FYEKMQ (reference sequence). This CDR3 has 15 residues. The CDR3 is CASSLEGQGTGEQYF. CDR3 nucleotides: TGTGCCAGCAGCTTAGAGGGACAGGGTACGGGCGAGCAGTACTTC.

The chain employs TRBV5-6 and TRBJ1-2; 7 bases match TRBD1. Per germline, CDR1 SGHDT and CDR2 YYEEEE. Unmatched junction bases numbered 13, after V lost 4 bases and J lost 1 base. The CDR3 has 17 residues. Here the CDR3 reads CASSPVGTVWVNYGYTF. CDR3 nucleotide sequence: TGTGCCAGCAGCCCAGTCGGGACAGTTTGGGTTAACTATGGCTACACCTTC.

V usage is TRBV7-3 and J usage is TRBJ2-3; TRBD2 matches 8 bases. Germline V gene lookup returns CDR1 SGHTA and CDR2 FQGTGA. After removal of 2 bases from V and 2 bases from J, the junction contained 6 bases not matched to a gene. The CDR3 length is 16 residues. Here the CDR3 reads CASSLGTLAATDTQYF. The CDR3 region has the DNA TGTGCCAGCAGCTTAGGTACACTAGCGGCCACAGATACGCAGTATTTT.

The chain employs TRBV10-3 and TRBJ2-1, with 7 bases that match TRBD2. Germline assignment: CDR1 ENHRY and CDR2 SYGVKD. CDR3 length: 13 residues. Trimming took 7 bases from V and 5 from J; bases not matched to a gene: 5. CDR3 coding DNA: TGTGCCATCAAGGAGCGGGGAGACAATGAGCAGTTCTTC. It codes for CAIKERGDNEQFF.

The V and J genes are TRBV28 and TRBJ2-7; D may be TRBD2 (7 bases). The CDR3 is made up of 15 amino acids. Germline assignment: CDR1 MDHEN and CDR2 SYDVKM. The V end was cut by 2 bases, the J end by 5 bases, with 16 bases between. The CDR3: CASSLPVRGANEQYF. CDR3 coding DNA: TGTGCCAGCAGTTTACCCGTACGGGGGGCGAACGAGCAGTACTTC.

The chain couples TRBV10-3 to TRBJ2-5; D might be TRBD1 (5 bases). This CDR3 is built from 12 residues. The germline CDR1 and CDR2 sequences are ENHRY and SYGVKD. The germline V and J ends were trimmed by 8 bases and 3 bases, with 10 bases remaining between them. CDR3 sequence (DNA): TGTGCCATCTCACCGACAGAAGAGACCCAGTACTTC. It yields the protein CAISPTEETQYF.

This clone was counted between two and nine times. The junction departs from germline at one end; a sequencing error may be responsible. The V gene is TRBV7-9, the J gene TRBJ1-1, with 7 bases aligning to TRBD1. CDR3 length: 15 residues. Per germline, CDR1 SEHNR and CDR2 FQNEAQ (reference sequence). The CDR3 DNA reads TGTTCCAGCAGCCGAAAAGGGGGCGCGGACACTGAAGCTTTCTTT. Translating it yields CSSSRKGGADTEAFF.

This clone was detected once. The junction departs from germline at one end; a sequencing error may be responsible. The chain carries TRBV5-6 and TRBJ2-7; TRBD2 matches 11 bases. The CDR3 length is 14 residues. The germline CDR1 and CDR2 sequences are SGHDT and YYEEEE. CDR3 residues: CASSFGLAGSEQHF. In DNA, the CDR3 is TGTGCCAGCAGCTTCGGACTAGCGGGCTCAGAGCAGCACTTC.